The clone carrying this T cell receptor (beta chain) was detected only a few times. This sample was taken from a study of CD8 T cells in ankylosing spondylitis. TCRdb passed the 5' RACE reads through MiXCR, listing each CDR3 protein once. The data show roughly 250,000 distinct CDR3 sequences, approximately 9% seen once. The TCR sequence derives from a male donor with ankylosing spondylitis or in good health (not recorded which). The sequencing sample was made of blood, either unsorted or a sorted T cell fraction (not recorded which).

The DNA of the CDR3 is TGTGCCAGCAGCCCGAGAAGGGGGCCGAACACCGGGGAGCTGTTTTTT. As protein: CASSPRRGPNTGELFF. V is TRBV7-9 and J is TRBJ2-2; the match to TRBD1 covers 7 bases. The trim removed 5 bases at V and 0 bases at J, leaving 6 bases unmatched. The CDR3 totals 16 residues. CDR1 is SEHNR, CDR2 FQNEAQ, per germline (reference sequence).